This TCR beta chain was recorded in a study of blood T cell repertoires in COVID-19. Study-wide context: The samples span acute and convalescent COVID-19 from the United States, Italy and Spain. PBMCs, B-cell-depleted T cells, or T cells provided the cDNA or gDNA that made up the material.

In the authors' workflow: Counts of nucleated cells, estimated from reference gene primer amplification, were obtained. Only in-frame clones appear in the TCRdb table, and some are missing; sequencing was by immunoSEQ multiplex PCR. V, J and clone size are taken as reported in that table, and D and trimming were inferred from the DNA itself. The sample includes around 150,000 clones, around 92% seen only once; the top ten take approximately 3%. Germline values: CDR1 PRHDT, CDR2 FYEKMQ (reference sequence). V shed 3 bases and J shed 9 bases, with 8 bases lying between them. The CDR3 is made up of 12 amino acids.

The chain uses TRBV13 and TRBJ2-2, with D hard to call. The sequence derives from a man in his 60s with acute or convalescent COVID-19. Sequencing input: peripheral blood. The CDR3 loop is CASSFAVRELFF. The CDR3 DNA follows: TGTGCCAGCAGCTTCGCGGTCCGGGAGCTGTTTTTT.